The 21 T cell receptor beta chains below all came from one sample that was sequenced in a study of blood T cell repertoires in COVID-19. The table came from immunoSEQ multiplex PCR; TCRdb's copy has only in-frame clones and leaves some out. The sample has roughly 38,000 clones, approximately 89% seen once. The sample taken for sequencing was peripheral blood. All receptors come from a woman between 70 and 85 years old with acute or convalescent COVID-19.

The gene calls are TRBV6-5 and TRBJ2-5, with D perhaps matching TRBD1 (6 bases). The V gene lost 5 bases and the J gene lost 3 bases, with 13 bases spanning the gap. From germline, CDR1 is MNHEY and CDR2 SVGAGI. The CDR3 has 14 residues. The CDR3 sequence: CASSNRVLEETQYF. As DNA, the CDR3 is TGTGCCAGCAGTAACAGGGTTTTAGAAGAGACCCAGTACTTC.

The chain joins TRBV19 to TRBJ2-1, with 11 bases that match TRBD2. The CDR3 totals 14 residues. Germline V CDR1 and CDR2: LNHDA, SQIVND (reference sequence). Trimming took 6 bases from V and 7 from J; bases not matched to a gene: 5. This CDR3 reads CASSRVAGGNEQFF. CDR3 nucleotide sequence: TGTGCCAGTAGCCGGGTAGCGGGAGGGAATGAGCAGTTCTTC. The full variable domain, completed using reference TRBV19 and TRBJ2-1, is DGGITQSPKYLFRKEGQNVTLSCEQNLNHDAMYWYRQDPGQGLRLIYYSQIVNDFQKGDIAEGYSVSREKKESFPLTVTSAQKNPTAFYLCASSRVAGGNEQFFGPGTRLTVL.

The chain joins TRBV10-3 to TRBJ1-2; D unresolved. The CDR3 spans 14 residues. V was shortened by 4 bases and J by 4 bases, with 13 bases between the two germline ends. In germline, CDR1 is ENHRY, CDR2 SYGVKD. The CDR3 DNA sequence: TGTGCCATCAGTGTTGGGCAGAACGCCTATGGCTACACCTTC. Its protein is CAISVGQNAYGYTF.

V gene TRBV5-4 combines with J gene TRBJ1-1; TRBD1 might be the D (6 bases). The CDR3 covers 14 residues. V was cut by 0 bases and J by 1 base, with 7 bases left in between. The germline gives CDR1 SGHNT, CDR2 YYREEE (reference sequence). This CDR3 is CASSLGQENTEAFF. The DNA for the CDR3 is TGTGCCAGCAGCTTGGGACAGGAGAACACTGAAGCTTTCTTT.

The rearrangement uses TRBV19 and TRBJ2-5; TRBD2 agrees at 13 bases. Germline loops: CDR1 LNHDA, CDR2 SQIVND (reference sequence). V lost 3 bases to trimming and J lost 5 bases; unmatched junction nucleotides: 3. This CDR3 comprises 15 residues. CDR3 residues: CASSMTSGGYETQYF. CDR3 in DNA: TGTGCCAGTAGTATGACTAGCGGGGGGTATGAGACCCAGTACTTC.

The chain couples TRBV29-1 to TRBJ1-5, with TRBD1 identical over 7 bases. V was clipped by 7 bases and J by 3 bases; unmatched bases: 6. There are 13 residues in the CDR3. The germline V gene has CDR1 SQVTM and CDR2 ANQGSEA. The CDR3 DNA reads TGCAGCGCCTGGACAGGTGCCAATCAGCCCCAGCATTTT. It is translated as CSAWTGANQPQHF.

This chain joins TRBV2 and TRBJ1-2, with D perhaps TRBD1 (6 bases). V was shortened by 6 bases and J by 2 bases, with 10 bases between the two germline ends. CDR3 length equals 13 residues. CDR1 SNHLY and CDR2 FYNNEI come from the germline V gene. In DNA form, the CDR3 reads TGTGCCAGCAGCGCGGACAGAAACTATGGCTACACCTTC. Protein: CASSADRNYGYTF.

The chain couples TRBV30 to TRBJ2-1; TRBD2 agrees at 8 bases. CDR3 length: 16 amino acids. V trimming: 2 bases; J trimming: 8 bases; junction bases outside the gene matches: 14. CDR1 and CDR2 from the germline V gene are GTSNPN and SVGIG (reference sequence). The CDR3 DNA sequence: TGTGCCTGGAGTAAGGGCCGGACTAGCCGTAGAGATGAGCAGTTCTTC. This codes for CAWSKGRTSRRDEQFF.

This chain uses TRBV18 with TRBJ1-4; possibly TRBD1 for D (5 bases). V lost 2 bases and J lost 10, with 23 bases in between. Germline V gene lookup returns CDR1 KGHSH and CDR2 LQKENI. There are 17 residues in the CDR3. The CDR3 coding sequence is TGTGCCAGCTCACCAATTCCTGGACAAGCAAGTGAGGCAAAACTGTTTTTT. This gives the protein CASSPIPGQASEAKLFF.

In nucleotides, the CDR3 is TGTGCCAGTAGTGGCAGGGGGACTGCCAATCAGCCCCAGCATTTT. As protein: CASSGRGTANQPQHF. The genes are TRBV19 and TRBJ1-5; 7 nucleotides match TRBD1. V dropped 5 bases and J dropped 3; count of bases not matched to a gene: 7. The CDR3 totals 15 residues. Germline V gene lookup returns CDR1 LNHDA and CDR2 SQIVND (reference sequence).

This chain uses TRBV7-3 with TRBJ2-3; TRBD2 matches at 7 bases. Losses at the gene ends were 2 bases for V and 4 bases for J; bases not matched to a gene: 6. Germline loops: CDR1 SGHTA, CDR2 FQGTGA. The length of the CDR3 is 15 residues. The DNA of the CDR3 is TGTGCCAGCAGCTTAGGGGGAGGGCCCTCAGATACGCAGTATTTT. This encodes CASSLGGGPSDTQYF.

The chain links TRBV13 to TRBJ2-2; TRBD2 agrees at 8 bases. V lost 2 bases to trimming and J lost 5 bases; unmatched junction nucleotides: 7. This CDR3 spans 16 amino acids. Germline V gene lookup returns CDR1 PRHDT and CDR2 FYEKMQ (reference sequence). CDR3 bases: TGTGCCAGCAGCTTAAAATTAGCGGGGACTACCGGGGAGCTGTTTTTT. It yields the protein CASSLKLAGTTGELFF.

The CDR3 DNA sequence: TGTGCCAGCAGCCCAGGGACAGAAGACATCCTTAACTATGGCTACACCTTC. It specifies CASSPGTEDILNYGYTF. The chain joins TRBV5-5 to TRBJ1-2, with 7 bases lining up with TRBD1. The CDR3 has 17 amino acids. Trimming at V came to 4 bases and at J to 1 base, leaving 13 bases not matched to a gene. Germline assignment: CDR1 SGHKS and CDR2 YYEKEE (reference sequence).

Here the CDR3 reads CASSLKSGGGANEQFF. As DNA, the CDR3 is TGTGCCAGCAGCTTAAAGTCTGGCGGGGGGGCCAATGAGCAGTTCTTC. The chain joins TRBV7-9 to TRBJ2-1, with 9 bases that match TRBD2. Germline V gene sequence: CDR1 SEHNR, CDR2 FQNEAQ (reference sequence). The length of the CDR3 is 16 residues. V dropped 2 bases and J dropped 6; count of bases not matched to a gene: 8.

The chain combines TRBV29-1 with TRBJ1-2, with 7 nucleotides matching TRBD1. Germline CDR1 is SQVTM and CDR2 is ANQGSEA. This CDR3 has 12 amino acids. Trimming at V came to 1 base and at J to 6 bases, leaving 2 bases not matched to a gene. The CDR3 is CSVEATGDGYTF. CDR3 in DNA: TGCAGCGTTGAAGCTACAGGGGATGGCTACACCTTC.

The V call is TRBV25-1, the J call TRBJ2-7; D ambiguous. The CDR3 totals 16 residues. The germline gives CDR1 MGHDK, CDR2 SYGVNS. The ends were cut back, 3 bases at V and 7 bases at J, with 22 bases in the middle. This CDR3 reads CASSDSRVGGLNEQYV. CDR3 DNA: TGTGCCAGCAGTGACTCCCGGGTAGGTGGATTGAATGAGCAGTACGTC.

Here the CDR3 reads CASSYRAQGAWETQYF. For the CDR3, the DNA is TGTGCCAGCAGTTACCGAGCGCAGGGGGCGTGGGAGACCCAGTACTTC. The chain joins TRBV6-6 to TRBJ2-5, with 8 bases that match TRBD1. Trimming cost V 2 bases and J 5 bases; bases outside gene matches: 10. The CDR3 runs to 16 residues. In germline, CDR1 is MNHNY, CDR2 SVGAGI (reference sequence).

CDR3 sequence: CASSRGTGGATEAFF. The CDR3 DNA is TGTGCCAGCAGCCGGGGGACAGGGGGAGCGACTGAAGCTTTCTTT. The V call is TRBV7-2, the J call TRBJ1-1, with TRBD1 matching 11 bases. Germline V lookup: CDR1 SGHTA, CDR2 FQGNSA. CDR3 length: 15 residues. Germline trimming cut 5 bases from V and 5 bases from J; bases unmatched to any gene: 7.

CDR3 loop: CASSETSLEQPQHF. The CDR3, as DNA: TGTGCCAGCAGTGAAACGAGTCTGGAGCAGCCCCAGCATTTT. The chain couples TRBV2 to TRBJ1-5; D unclear. The CDR3 contains 14 residues. V gave up 2 bases and J gave up 7 bases, with 12 bases separating them. The V gene's germline CDR1 is SNHLY and CDR2 FYNNEI. The variable domain in full, with the rest retrieved from reference TRBV2 and TRBJ1-5, is EPEVTQTPSHQVTQMGQEVILRCVPISNHLYFYWYRQILGQKVEFLVSFYNNEISEKSEIFDDQFSVERPDGSNFTLKIRSTKLEDSAMYFCASSETSLEQPQHFGDGTRLSIL.

This clone has a handful of counts. This rearrangement joins TRBV12-3 or TRBV12-4 to TRBJ1-2; 7 bases fit TRBD1. The V and J ends lost 6 bases and 6 bases, in that order; junction bases with no gene match: 4. The CDR3 covers 12 residues. CDR3 nucleotide sequence: TGTGCCAGCAGCGGGACAGCCGATGGCTACACCTTC. Its protein product is CASSGTADGYTF.

V is TRBV28 and J is TRBJ2-1; D is possibly TRBD1 (6 bases). V was cut by 5 bases and J by 6 bases, with 20 bases left in between. The germline gives CDR1 MDHEN, CDR2 SYDVKM. The CDR3 sequence is 16 residues long. The CDR3 DNA sequence: TGTGCCAGCAGTCACCCCCTCCAGGGGCGCATCAATGAGCAGTTCTTC. Encoded protein: CASSHPLQGRINEQFF.